The 22 T cell receptor beta chains listed next were all sequenced from one sample in a study of beta chain features in type 1 diabetes. The sequenced template was cDNA made from the entire isolated RNA. TCRdb keeps only in-frame clones here, not all; method: immunoSEQ multiplex PCR. The sample includes fewer than 200,000 clones, 10% to 15% of them seen just once. The sequencing sample was made of central memory CD4+ T cells from blood. The receptors derive from a woman younger than 30 in good health.

The chain carries TRBV28 and TRBJ1-2, with TRBD1 as a possible D gene (6 bases). The germline CDR1 and CDR2 sequences are MDHEN and SYDVKM. The CDR3 consists of 12 residues. The V end was cut by 8 bases, the J end by 4 bases, with 11 bases between. The CDR3 bases are TGTGCCAGCGGACAGACCGCCTATGGCTACACCTTC. It is translated as CASGQTAYGYTF.

The V and J genes are TRBV11-2 and TRBJ1-4; D unclear. This CDR3 is built from 15 residues. Germline V lookup: CDR1 SGHAT, CDR2 FQNNGV. Trimming stripped 5 bases from V and 0 bases from J, with 10 bases between. CDR3 DNA sequence: TGTGCCAGCAGCATCTCGTCTGCAACTAATGAAAAACTGTTTTTT. This gives the protein CASSISSATNEKLFF.

This clone has a handful of counts. The chain links TRBV7-2 to TRBJ2-1, with no clear D. This CDR3 spans 13 amino acids. CDR1 SGHTA and CDR2 FQGNSA come from the germline V gene. V lost 5 bases, J lost 5 bases, and 10 bases lay in between. CDR3 bases: TGTGCCAGCAGCCAAAGCGAAAACAATGAGCAGTTCTTC. Translating gives CASSQSENNEQFF.

The chain has TRBV5-1 and TRBJ2-1; D possibly corresponds to TRBD2 (6 bases). The V gene lost 4 bases and the J gene lost 8 bases, with 19 bases spanning the gap. The CDR3 is 15 residues long. Germline V lookup: CDR1 SGHRS, CDR2 YFSETQ. The CDR3 region has the DNA TGCGCCAGCAGCATAGCGGACGGCTTTGTAGATGAGCAGTTCTTC. Translating it yields CASSIADGFVDEQFF.

This clone has just a few counts. The chain has TRBV29-1 and TRBJ1-1, with D hard to call. The CDR3 covers 11 residues. Trimming took 1 base from V and 10 from J, leaving 10 bases between them. Per germline, CDR1 SQVTM and CDR2 ANQGSEA. In nucleotides, the CDR3 is TGCAGCGTTGAAGCCCCGGCGGGAGCTTTCTTT. As protein: CSVEAPAGAFF.

This clone turned up a few times. This chain uses TRBV18 with TRBJ1-5, with 8 bases that match TRBD1. The V segment lost 1 base and the J segment 5 bases; nucleotides outside the gene matches: 4. The germline gives CDR1 KGHSH, CDR2 LQKENI. The CDR3 runs 15 residues. The chain's CDR3 is CASSPRDRNDQPQHF. The CDR3 DNA sequence: TGTGCCAGCTCACCACGGGACAGGAATGATCAGCCCCAGCATTTT.

This clone was picked up a small number of times. V and J are TRBV4-1 and TRBJ2-7, with D uncertain. This CDR3 is 15 amino acids long. V lost 0 bases and J lost 3, with 12 bases in between. In germline, CDR1 is MGHRA, CDR2 YSYEKL. CDR3 coding DNA: TGCGCCAGCAGCCAAGATCTTTTGTCGCGCTACGAGCAGTACTTC. This translates into CASSQDLLSRYEQYF.

This chain uses TRBV28 with TRBJ2-7; 13 bases agree with TRBD2. Trimming removed 5 bases from V and 3 bases from J; junction bases left unmatched: 7. Germline V gene data show CDR1 as MDHEN and CDR2 as SYDVKM. CDR3 length: 16 residues. The DNA for the CDR3 is TGTGCCAGCAGTCCATCGGGACTAGCGGGAATCTACGAGCAGTACTTC. Amino acids: CASSPSGLAGIYEQYF.

This chain links TRBV6-5 with TRBJ2-7, with D perhaps matching TRBD1 (6 bases). The CDR3 covers 15 residues. Trimming pared 6 bases from V and 6 bases from J, leaving 21 bases between. CDR1 is MNHEY, CDR2 SVGAGI, per germline. The CDR3 here is CASSPNPGQSSEQYF. The CDR3 DNA reads TGTGCCAGCAGCCCGAACCCGGGACAAAGTTCCGAGCAGTACTTC.

The chain employs TRBV4-1 and TRBJ1-2; 9 nucleotides align to TRBD1. From germline, CDR1 is MGHRA and CDR2 YSYEKL. The CDR3 length is 15 residues. V shed 0 bases and J 4 bases; nucleotides not matched to a gene: 3. This chain's CDR3 is CASSQDEQGAYGYTF. CDR3 DNA sequence: TGCGCCAGCAGCCAAGATGAACAGGGGGCCTATGGCTACACCTTC.

The chain links TRBV15 to TRBJ1-4, with TRBD1 matching 7 bases. The CDR3 sequence is 13 residues long. V gave up 8 bases and J gave up 8 bases; unmatched junction bases: 8. Germline V gene sequence: CDR1 LNHNV, CDR2 YYDKDF (reference sequence). The CDR3 sequence: CATSKLQGEKLFF. The CDR3 DNA is TGTGCCACCTCCAAACTACAGGGGGAAAAACTGTTTTTT. The variable domain in full, completed from reference TRBV15 and TRBJ1-4, reads DAMVIQNPRYQVTQFGKPVTLSCSQTLNHNVMYWYQQKSSQAPKLLFHYYDKDFNNEADTPDNFQSRRPNTSFCFLDIRSPGLGDTAMYLCATSKLQGEKLFFGSGTQLSVL.

The V gene is TRBV27, the J gene TRBJ2-6, with TRBD1 matching over 9 bases. This CDR3 is built from 17 residues. CDR1 MNHEY and CDR2 SMNVEV come from the germline V gene (reference sequence). With V trimmed by 4 bases and J by 3 bases, 7 bases remained unmatched. The CDR3 spells CASSSYSTGGGANVLTF. In nucleotides, the CDR3 is TGTGCCAGCAGTTCCTATTCGACAGGGGGTGGGGCCAACGTCCTGACTTTC.

This clone came up a few times. The chain links TRBV30 to TRBJ1-1; no clear D. V was shortened by 4 bases and J by 1 base, with 10 bases between the two germline ends. Germline-derived CDR1 and CDR2 are GTSNPN and SVGIG (reference sequence). The CDR3 runs to 13 residues. The CDR3 is CAWNLEWNTEAFF. DNA of the CDR3: TGTGCCTGGAATCTGGAGTGGAACACTGAAGCTTTCTTT.

This chain joins TRBV6-5 and TRBJ1-1, with 7 bases matching TRBD1. V shed 2 bases, J shed 3 bases, and the junction held 0 bases outside the gene matches. Germline values: CDR1 MNHEY, CDR2 SVGAGI. This CDR3 comprises 13 residues. For the CDR3, the DNA is TGTGCCAGCAGTTACAGGGGGCACACTGAAGCTTTCTTT. The encoded protein is CASSYRGHTEAFF.

The chain recombines TRBV7-9 with TRBJ2-5; a weak D match, TRBD2 (5 bases). Germline lookup yields CDR1 SEHNR and CDR2 FQNEAQ (reference sequence). V lost 5 bases, J lost 0 bases, and 10 bases lay in between. This CDR3 has 14 residues. CDR3 region: CASSQQRNQETQYF. For the CDR3, the DNA is TGTGCCAGCAGCCAACAGCGGAACCAAGAGACCCAGTACTTC.

The chain has TRBV11-2 and TRBJ2-1; D is unresolved. Germline-derived CDR1 and CDR2 are SGHAT and FQNNGV. V shed 7 bases and J shed 0 bases, with 10 bases lying between them. The CDR3 is 14 amino acids. Here the CDR3 DNA reads TGTGCCAGCATGGTCGCGAGCTCCTACAATGAGCAGTTCTTC. The encoded protein is CASMVASSYNEQFF.

This rearrangement joins TRBV28 to TRBJ2-5, with 7 nucleotides matching TRBD2. V lost 5 bases and J lost 5; bases outside the gene matches: 14. The germline V gene encodes CDR1 MDHEN and CDR2 SYDVKM. The CDR3 spans 16 residues. The CDR3 DNA reads as TGTGCCAGCAGTGAACTAGGCGGGAGAGTCGGGGAGACCCAGTACTTC. Translated: CASSELGGRVGETQYF. Using reference TRBV28 and TRBJ2-5 for the parts outside the CDR3, the full variable domain is DVKVTQSSRYLVKRTGEKVFLECVQDMDHENMFWYRQDPGLGLRLIYFSYDVKMKEKGDIPEGYSVSREKKERFSLILESASTNQTSMYLCASSELGGRVGETQYFGPGTRLLVL.

In this sample, this clone turned up a few times. V and J are TRBV30 and TRBJ1-5; 9 bases are shared with TRBD1. The germline V gene encodes CDR1 GTSNPN and CDR2 SVGIG (reference sequence). CDR3 length: 17 residues. The CDR3 sequence is CAYGTGLISGSNQPQHF. The CDR3 DNA is TGTGCTTACGGGACAGGGCTGATATCGGGAAGCAATCAGCCCCAGCATTTT.

The sample holds a few counts of this clone. CDR3 protein: CASSMSISRYNEQFF. The CDR3 coding sequence is TGTGCCAGTAGTATGTCCATTAGCCGATACAATGAGCAGTTCTTC. The chain couples TRBV19 to TRBJ2-1; D remains unclear. The CDR3 extends over 15 amino acids. The V gene lost 3 bases and the J gene lost 4 bases, with 13 bases spanning the gap. Per germline, CDR1 LNHDA and CDR2 SQIVND (reference sequence).

The sample holds a few counts of this clone. V and J are TRBV30 and TRBJ2-1, with 9 bases matching TRBD1. The CDR3 runs to 14 residues. Trimming cost V 0 bases and J 6 bases; bases outside gene matches: 3. Germline loops: CDR1 GTSNPN, CDR2 SVGIG (reference sequence). The CDR3: CAWSVQGALNEQFF. The CDR3 coding sequence is TGTGCCTGGAGTGTACAGGGGGCCCTCAATGAGCAGTTCTTC.

In nucleotides, the CDR3 is TGTGCCAGCAGCGTTCTGAATCAGCCCCAGCATTTT. Translating gives CASSVLNQPQHF. The chain couples TRBV7-2 to TRBJ1-5, with unresolved D. Trimming cost V 5 bases and J 4 bases, with 6 bases left between them. This CDR3 is 12 amino acids long. CDR1 is SGHTA, CDR2 FQGNSA, per germline.

This clone was seen more than once but under ten times. The J gene is TRBJ2-1, the V gene TRBV28; tentative D call: TRBD2 (6 bases). This CDR3 has 13 residues. Germline CDR1 reads MDHEN; CDR2 reads SYDVKM. V shed 5 bases and J shed 7 bases, with 12 bases lying between them. CDR3 region: CASSVGSWNEQFF. The CDR3 bases are TGTGCCAGCAGTGTCGGGAGCTGGAATGAGCAGTTCTTC.